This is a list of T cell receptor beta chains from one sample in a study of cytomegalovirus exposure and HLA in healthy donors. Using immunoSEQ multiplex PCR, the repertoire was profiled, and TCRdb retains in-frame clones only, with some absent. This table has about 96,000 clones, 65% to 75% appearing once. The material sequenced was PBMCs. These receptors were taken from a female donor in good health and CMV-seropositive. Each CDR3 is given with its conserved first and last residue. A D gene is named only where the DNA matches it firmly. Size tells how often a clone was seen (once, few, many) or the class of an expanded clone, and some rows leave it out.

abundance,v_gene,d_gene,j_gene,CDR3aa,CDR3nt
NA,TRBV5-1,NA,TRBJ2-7,CASSLGDNVFYEQYF,TGCGCCAGCAGCTTGGGAGACAACGTATTCTACGAGCAGTACTTC
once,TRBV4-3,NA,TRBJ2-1,CASSQEGSLSAYNEQFF,TGCGCCAGCAGCCAAGAGGGTAGCCTGTCGGCCTACAATGAGCAGTTCTTC
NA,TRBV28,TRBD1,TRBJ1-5,CASRSRGTAWDQPQHF,TGTGCCAGCCGCAGCAGGGGGACAGCTTGGGATCAGCCCCAGCATTTT
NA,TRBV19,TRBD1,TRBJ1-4,CASSHGQDGEKLFF,TGTGCCAGTAGTCACGGACAGGACGGGGAAAAACTGTTTTTT
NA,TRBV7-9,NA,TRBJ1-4,CASSLPSEKLFF,TGTGCCAGCAGCCTCCCGTCGGAAAAACTGTTTTTT
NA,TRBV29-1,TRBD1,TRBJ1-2,CSVEEQGSYGYTF,TGCAGCGTTGAAGAACAGGGGTCATATGGCTACACCTTC
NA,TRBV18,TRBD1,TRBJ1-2,CASSPRAPGQGYGYTF,TGTGCCAGCTCACCACGGGCCCCGGGACAGGGCTATGGCTACACCTTC
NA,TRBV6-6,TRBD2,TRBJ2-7,CASRLAGGVYEQYF,TGTGCCAGCAGACTAGCGGGAGGCGTATACGAGCAGTACTTC
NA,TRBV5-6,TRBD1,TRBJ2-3,CASSQQGPQYF,TGTGCCAGCAGCCAACAGGGGCCGCAGTATTTT
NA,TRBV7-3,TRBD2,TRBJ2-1,CASSLPGLAAYNEQFF,TGTGCCAGCAGCTTGCCGGGACTAGCGGCCTACAATGAGCAGTTCTTC
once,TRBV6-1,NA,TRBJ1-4,CATTAGLNEKLFF,TGTGCCACCACCGCAGGCCTTAATGAAAAACTGTTTTTT
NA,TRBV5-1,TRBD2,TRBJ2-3,CASSFEGRVADTQYF,TGCGCCAGCAGCTTTGAGGGGAGGGTGGCAGATACGCAGTATTTT
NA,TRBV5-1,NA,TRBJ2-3,CASSPGEGTTDTQYF,TGCGCCAGCAGTCCAGGTGAGGGAACCACAGATACGCAGTATTTT
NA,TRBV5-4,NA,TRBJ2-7,CASSLETGTYEQYF,TGTGCCAGCAGTTTGGAGACGGGTACCTACGAGCAGTACTTC
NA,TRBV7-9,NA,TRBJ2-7,CASSLWAGTPVYEQYF,TGTGCCAGCAGCTTATGGGCCGGGACACCCGTCTACGAGCAGTACTTC
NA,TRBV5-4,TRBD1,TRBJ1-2,CASSWTDRGYGYTF,TGTGCCAGCAGCTGGACTGACAGGGGTTATGGCTACACCTTC
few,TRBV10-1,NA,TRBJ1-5,CASSDSDQPQHF,TGCGCCAGCAGTGATTCAGATCAGCCCCAGCATTTT
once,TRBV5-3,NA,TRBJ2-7,CARSQGTYEQYF,TGTGCCAGAAGCCAGGGGACCTACGAGCAGTACTTC
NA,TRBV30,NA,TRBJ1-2,CAWSGGAGYTF,TGTGCCTGGTCCGGGGGGGCTGGCTACACCTTC
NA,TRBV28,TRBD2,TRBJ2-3,CASSASGRVRTDTQYF,TGTGCCAGCAGTGCGAGCGGGAGAGTGAGAACAGATACGCAGTATTTT